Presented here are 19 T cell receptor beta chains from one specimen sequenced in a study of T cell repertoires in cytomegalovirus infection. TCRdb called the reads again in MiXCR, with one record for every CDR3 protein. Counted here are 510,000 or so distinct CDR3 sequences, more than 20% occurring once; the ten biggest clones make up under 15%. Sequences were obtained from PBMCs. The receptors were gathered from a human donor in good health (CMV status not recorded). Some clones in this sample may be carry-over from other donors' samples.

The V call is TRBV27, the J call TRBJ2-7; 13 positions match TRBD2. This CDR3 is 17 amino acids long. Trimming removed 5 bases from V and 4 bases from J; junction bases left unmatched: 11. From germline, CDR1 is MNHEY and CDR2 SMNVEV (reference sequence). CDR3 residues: CASSVGTSGTSLYEQYF. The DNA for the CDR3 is TGTGCCAGCAGTGTAGGGACTAGCGGGACCTCCCTTTACGAGCAGTACTTC.

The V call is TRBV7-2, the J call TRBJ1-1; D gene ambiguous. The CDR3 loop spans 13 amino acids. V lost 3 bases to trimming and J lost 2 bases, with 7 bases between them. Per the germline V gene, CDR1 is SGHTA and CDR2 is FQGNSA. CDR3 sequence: CASSFYANTEAFF. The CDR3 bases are TGTGCCAGCAGCTTTTACGCAAACACTGAAGCTTTCTTT.

The CDR3 sequence: CASSVGRGETQYF. For the CDR3, the DNA is TGTGCCAGCAGCGTGGGAAGGGGAGAGACCCAGTACTTC. The rearrangement links TRBV5-4 to TRBJ2-5, with D possibly TRBD1 on 5 matching bases. This CDR3 has 13 amino acids. The germline V gene encodes CDR1 SGHNT and CDR2 YYREEE (reference sequence). The ends were cut back, 4 bases at V and 4 bases at J, with 11 bases in the middle.

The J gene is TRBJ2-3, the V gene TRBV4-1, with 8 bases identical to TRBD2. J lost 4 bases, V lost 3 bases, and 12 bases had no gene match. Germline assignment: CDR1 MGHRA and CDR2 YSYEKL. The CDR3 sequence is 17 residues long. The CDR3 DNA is TGCGCCAGCAGCCAGGCGGAAAGATGGCGGGAGGCAGATACGCAGTATTTT. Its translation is CASSQAERWREADTQYF.

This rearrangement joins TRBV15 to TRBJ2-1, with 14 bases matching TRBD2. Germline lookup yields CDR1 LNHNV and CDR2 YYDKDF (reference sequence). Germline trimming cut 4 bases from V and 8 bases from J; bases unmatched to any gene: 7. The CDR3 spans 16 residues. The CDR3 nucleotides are TGTGCCACCAGCATATCGGGACTAGCGGGAGTGGATGAGCAGTTCTTC. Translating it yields CATSISGLAGVDEQFF.

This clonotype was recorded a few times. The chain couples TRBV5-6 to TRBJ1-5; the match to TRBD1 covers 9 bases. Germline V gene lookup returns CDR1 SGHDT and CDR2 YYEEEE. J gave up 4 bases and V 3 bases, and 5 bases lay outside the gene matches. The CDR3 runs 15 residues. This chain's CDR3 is CASSWRTGENQPQHF. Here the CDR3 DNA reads TGTGCCAGCAGCTGGAGGACAGGGGAGAATCAGCCCCAGCATTTT.

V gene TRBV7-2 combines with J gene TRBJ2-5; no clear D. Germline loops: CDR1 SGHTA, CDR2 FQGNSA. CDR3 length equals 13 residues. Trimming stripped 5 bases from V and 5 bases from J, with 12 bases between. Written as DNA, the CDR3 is TGTGCCAGCAGCCACCTGGCTTGGGAGACCCAGTACTTC. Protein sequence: CASSHLAWETQYF.

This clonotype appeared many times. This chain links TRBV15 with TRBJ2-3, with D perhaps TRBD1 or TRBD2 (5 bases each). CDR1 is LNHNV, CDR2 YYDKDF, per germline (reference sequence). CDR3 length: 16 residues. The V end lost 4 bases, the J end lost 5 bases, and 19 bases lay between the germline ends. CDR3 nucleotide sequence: TGTGCCACCAGCAAAAGAAGGGGCGCGGGTGGAGATACGCAGTATTTT. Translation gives CATSKRRGAGGDTQYF.

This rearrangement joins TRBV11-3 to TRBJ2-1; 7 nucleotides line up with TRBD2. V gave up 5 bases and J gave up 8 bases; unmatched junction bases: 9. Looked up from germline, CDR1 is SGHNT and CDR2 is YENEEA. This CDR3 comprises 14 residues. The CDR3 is CASSPRGGDDEQFF. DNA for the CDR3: TGTGCCAGCAGCCCTCGCGGGGGAGACGATGAGCAGTTCTTC.

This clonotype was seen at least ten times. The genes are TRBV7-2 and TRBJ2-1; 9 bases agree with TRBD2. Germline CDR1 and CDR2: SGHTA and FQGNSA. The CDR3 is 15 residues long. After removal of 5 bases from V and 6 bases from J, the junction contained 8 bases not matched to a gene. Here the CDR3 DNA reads TGTGCCAGCAGCGCCGGACTAGCGACCATCAATGAGCAGTTCTTC. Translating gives CASSAGLATINEQFF. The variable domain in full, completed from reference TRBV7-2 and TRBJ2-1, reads GAGVSQSPSNKVTEKGKDVELRCDPISGHTALYWYRQSLGQGLEFLIYFQGNSAPDKSGLPSDRFSAERTGGSVSTLTIQRTQQEDSAVYLCASSAGLATINEQFFGPGTRLTVL.

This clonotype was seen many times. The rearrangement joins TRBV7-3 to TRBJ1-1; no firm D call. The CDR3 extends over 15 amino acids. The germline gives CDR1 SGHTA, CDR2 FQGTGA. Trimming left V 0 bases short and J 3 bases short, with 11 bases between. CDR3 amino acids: CASSLTSAWDTEAFF. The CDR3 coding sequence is TGTGCCAGCAGCTTAACGTCTGCTTGGGACACTGAAGCTTTCTTT.

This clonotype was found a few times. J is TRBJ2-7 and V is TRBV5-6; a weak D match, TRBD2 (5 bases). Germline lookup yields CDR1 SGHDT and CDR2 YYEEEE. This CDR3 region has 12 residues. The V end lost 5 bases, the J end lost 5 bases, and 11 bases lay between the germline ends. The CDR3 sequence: CASSFGLNEQYF. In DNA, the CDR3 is TGTGCCAGCAGTTTCGGACTCAACGAGCAGTACTTC.

CDR3: CASRRSSPDTQYF. CDR3 nucleotides: TGTGCCAGCAGACGCTCGTCCCCAGATACGCAGTATTTT. The V and J genes are TRBV7-2 and TRBJ2-3, with D unresolved. The CDR3 contains 13 residues. V was pared by 6 bases and J by 4 bases, with 11 bases between. Germline V gene data show CDR1 as SGHTA and CDR2 as FQGNSA.

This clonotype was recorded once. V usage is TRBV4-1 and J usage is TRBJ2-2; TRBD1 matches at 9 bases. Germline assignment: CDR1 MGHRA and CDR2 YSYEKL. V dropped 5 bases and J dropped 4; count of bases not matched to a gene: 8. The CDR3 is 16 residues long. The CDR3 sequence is CASSADRGWGTGELFF. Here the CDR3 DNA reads TGCGCCAGCAGCGCGGACAGGGGCTGGGGCACCGGGGAGCTGTTTTTT.

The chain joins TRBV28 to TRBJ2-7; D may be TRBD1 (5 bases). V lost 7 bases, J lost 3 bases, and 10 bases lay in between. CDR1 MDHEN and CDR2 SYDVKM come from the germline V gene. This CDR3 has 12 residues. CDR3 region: CASTQDSYEQYF. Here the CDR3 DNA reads TGTGCCAGCACCCAAGACAGCTACGAGCAGTACTTC.

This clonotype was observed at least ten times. CDR3 in DNA: TGTGCCAGCAACCGGCCCCACTCAGGCTACACCTTC. Its protein is CASNRPHSGYTF. This sequence joins TRBV12-3 or TRBV12-4 and TRBJ1-2; the D is unclear. V shed 7 bases and J shed 8 bases, with 14 bases lying between them. The CDR3 length is 12 residues.

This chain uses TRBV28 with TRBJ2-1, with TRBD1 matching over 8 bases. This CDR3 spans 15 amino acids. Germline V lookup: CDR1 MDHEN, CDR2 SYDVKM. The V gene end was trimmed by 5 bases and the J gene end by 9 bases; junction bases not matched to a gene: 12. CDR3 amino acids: CASSPLDRVGSEQFF. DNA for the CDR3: TGTGCCAGCAGTCCCCTGGACAGGGTCGGTAGTGAGCAGTTCTTC.

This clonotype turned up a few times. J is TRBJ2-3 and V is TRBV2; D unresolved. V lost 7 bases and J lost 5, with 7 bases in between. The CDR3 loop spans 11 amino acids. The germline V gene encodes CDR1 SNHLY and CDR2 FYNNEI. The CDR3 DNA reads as TGTGCCAGCACCCCCCTAGATACGCAGTATTTT. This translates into CASTPLDTQYF.

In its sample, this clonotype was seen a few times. The CDR3 DNA reads as TGTGCCAGTAGGGGTGGTCCGGGACAGAGCACTGAAGCTTTCTTT. Its translation: CASRGGPGQSTEAFF. J is TRBJ1-1 and V is TRBV19; 7 nucleotides line up with TRBD1. This CDR3 has 15 amino acids. Germline V CDR1 and CDR2: LNHDA, SQIVND (reference sequence). J gave up 4 bases and V 6 bases, and 11 bases lay outside the gene matches. The variable domain in full, completed from reference TRBV19 and TRBJ1-1, reads DGGITQSPKYLFRKEGQNVTLSCEQNLNHDAMYWYRQDPGQGLRLIYYSQIVNDFQKGDIAEGYSVSREKKESFPLTVTSAQKNPTAFYLCASRGGPGQSTEAFFGQGTRLTVV.